This T cell receptor beta chain is drawn from a study of T cells in Graves' hyperthyroidism and ophthalmopathy. Per the germline V gene, CDR1 is MNHNS and CDR2 is SASEGT. This CDR3 region has 13 residues. TCR beta CDR3 regions were amplified from RNA transcripts. RT-PCR in the first round (using the HTBI primer set) targeted the TCR CDR3. Via MiXCR, TCRdb re-called the multiplex PCR reads, giving one row per CDR3 protein. The data hold nearly 250,000 distinct CDR3 sequences, with 24% observed a single time. The clonotype originates from a woman aged 40 to 49 with Graves' ophthalmopathy. Sequences were obtained from blood. V and J are TRBV6-1 and TRBJ2-7; D is unclear. The DNA end favors TRBJ2-1, so the J call may be wrong. CDR3 loop: CASSIGLTYEQFF. The CDR3 region has the DNA TGTGCCAGCAGTATAGGGCTTACCTACGAGCAGTTCTTC.